A single sample gave rise to the 21 T cell receptor beta chains below, sequenced in a study of early T cells in non-severe SARS-CoV-2 infection. TCRdb analysed the 5' RACE reads with MiXCR anew, one entry per CDR3 protein. The sample holds under 85,000 distinct CDR3 sequences, about 14% seen once. The sequenced material came from whole blood. These receptors were taken from an adult who was a healthcare worker with PCR-confirmed SARS-CoV-2 infection or an uninfected control (not recorded which).

The chain couples TRBV20-1 to TRBJ1-1; a possible D gene is TRBD1 (5 bases). V lost 6 bases to trimming and J lost 7 bases, with 12 bases between them. The CDR3 sequence is 11 residues long. Per germline, CDR1 DFQATT and CDR2 SNEGSKA (reference sequence). The CDR3 loop is CSAHWGVEAFF. CDR3 nucleotides: TGCAGTGCCCATTGGGGGGTTGAAGCTTTCTTT.

This clonotype has at least ten counts. This chain connects TRBV20-1 to TRBJ2-1; D not resolved. V shed 8 bases and J shed 6 bases, with 2 bases lying between them. Germline-derived CDR1 and CDR2 are DFQATT and SNEGSKA (reference sequence). The CDR3 consists of 8 residues. The CDR3 reads CSSNEQFF. CDR3 sequence (DNA): TGCAGTAGCAATGAGCAGTTCTTC.

This clonotype was seen repeatedly, ten times or more. The CDR3 bases are TGTGCCAGCAGTGACCGGACAGCCGGGGAGCTGTTTTTT. Its protein is CASSDRTAGELFF. The rearrangement uses TRBV6-4 and TRBJ2-2; weak D call: TRBD1 (6 bases). The V and J ends lost 2 bases and 6 bases respectively, with 7 bases between them. The germline V gene has CDR1 MRHNA and CDR2 SNTAGT. There are 13 residues in the CDR3.

V usage is TRBV12-5 and J usage is TRBJ2-2; maybe TRBD1 (6 bases). Trimming shortened V by 7 bases and J by 6 bases, and 15 bases separated the two germline ends. The germline CDR1 and CDR2 sequences are LGHNT and FRNRAP. This CDR3 spans 14 amino acids. The CDR3 region has the DNA TGTGCTAGTGTTCTCGGACAGCTTTCCGGGGAGCTGTTTTTT. Translating gives CASVLGQLSGELFF.

This chain uses TRBV29-1 with TRBJ2-3; D is undetermined. The V gene's germline CDR1 is SQVTM and CDR2 ANQGSEA. The CDR3 covers 12 residues. The CDR3 reads CSERRSTDTQYF. The CDR3 DNA sequence: TGCAGTGAGCGCAGGTCTACAGATACGCAGTATTTT.

This clonotype was detected a few times. Written as DNA, the CDR3 is TGTGCCAGCAGCCCGCAGGGAACCTATGGCTACACCTTC. It encodes CASSPQGTYGYTF. The chain recombines TRBV3-1 with TRBJ1-2; tentatively, D is TRBD1 (5 bases). The CDR3 runs to 13 residues. CDR1 is LGHDT, CDR2 YNNKEL, per germline (reference sequence). V lost 4 bases to trimming and J lost 4 bases, with 10 bases between them.

This chain's CDR3 is CASSGTGGTLDIQYF. CDR3 DNA: TGTGCCAGCAGTGGGACAGGGGGCACTTTGGACATTCAGTACTTC. The V call is TRBV12-3 or TRBV12-4, the J call TRBJ2-4, with 12 bases matching TRBD1. The J segment lost 8 bases and the V segment lost 5 bases, leaving 7 bases of the junction unmatched. The CDR3 spans 15 residues.

V usage is TRBV6-5 and J usage is TRBJ2-7, with 8 bases fitting TRBD2. This CDR3 has 16 amino acids. V lost 9 bases to trimming and J lost 3 bases; unmatched junction nucleotides: 16. CDR1 and CDR2 (germline): MNHEY, SVGAGI. The CDR3 bases are TGTGCCAGTTCCCGAGGGCTAGCGGGCAACCTCTACGAGCAGTACTTC. Amino acids: CASSRGLAGNLYEQYF.

V and J are TRBV7-2 and TRBJ1-1; 9 bases are a match to TRBD1. Trimming took 4 bases from V and 4 from J; bases not matched to a gene: 10. CDR3 length: 16 amino acids. Germline values: CDR1 SGHTA, CDR2 FQGNSA. The CDR3 loop reads CASSSDRGFGTTEAFF. The DNA for the CDR3 is TGTGCCAGCAGCTCTGACAGGGGGTTCGGGACCACTGAAGCTTTCTTT.

This clonotype was observed a handful of times. This chain uses TRBV6-4 with TRBJ2-3; D might be TRBD1 (5 bases). Trimming removed 3 bases from V and 6 bases from J, with 10 bases in between. Germline CDR1 and CDR2: MRHNA and SNTAGT. This CDR3 is 13 amino acids long. CDR3 DNA sequence: TGTGCCAGCAGTGATGGGGCCTCTGATACGCAGTATTTT. Its protein product is CASSDGASDTQYF.

This clonotype was picked up many times. This chain joins TRBV29-1 and TRBJ1-4, with D possibly matching TRBD1 (6 bases). The CDR3 spans 14 residues. Trimming took 7 bases from V and 4 from J, leaving 16 bases between them. CDR1 SQVTM and CDR2 ANQGSEA come from the germline V gene. CDR3 DNA: TGCAGCGCCGTAGCGGGGGCCGGTAATGAAAAACTGTTTTTT. This gives the protein CSAVAGAGNEKLFF. Based on the CDR3 plus reference TRBV29-1 and TRBJ1-4, the full variable domain is SAVISQKPSRDICQRGTSLTIQCQVDSQVTMMFWYRQQPGQSLTLIATANQGSEATYESGFVIDKFPISRPNLTFSTLTVSNMSPEDSSIYLCSAVAGAGNEKLFFGSGTQLSVL.

The DNA for the CDR3 is TGCAGTGCTAGTCTGTTGGGGCGAGGAACCCAAGAGACCCAGTACTTC. This translates into CSASLLGRGTQETQYF. The chain joins TRBV20-1 to TRBJ2-5, with a weak D call TRBD1 (5 bases). The CDR3 sequence is 16 residues long. V was cut by 3 bases and J by 1 base, with 18 bases left in between. Per the germline V gene, CDR1 is DFQATT and CDR2 is SNEGSKA (reference sequence).

This clonotype was seen repeatedly, ten times or more. The rearrangement joins TRBV29-1 to TRBJ2-5; 12 nucleotides match TRBD2. The CDR3 consists of 14 residues. The junction had 3 bases not matched to a gene; V was cut back by 3 bases and J by 4 bases. CDR1 is SQVTM, CDR2 ANQGSEA, per germline. CDR3 in amino acids: CSVDASGGAETQYF. CDR3 coding DNA: TGCAGCGTTGATGCTAGCGGGGGGGCAGAGACCCAGTACTTC.

This clonotype was found a few times. The V gene is TRBV11-2, the J gene TRBJ1-2, with 11 positions matching TRBD1. This CDR3 has 15 residues. Looked up from germline, CDR1 is SGHAT and CDR2 is FQNNGV. V lost 2 bases and J lost 8; bases outside the gene matches: 7. The CDR3 nucleotides read TGTGCCAGCAGCTTACCCGGACAGGGGGCGATCGGCTACACCTTC. Its protein is CASSLPGQGAIGYTF.

V gene TRBV11-1 combines with J gene TRBJ2-5, with D possibly TRBD1 on 6 matching bases. The germline CDR1 and CDR2 sequences are SGHAT and FQDESV (reference sequence). The CDR3 consists of 14 residues. V gave up 5 bases and J gave up 0 bases, with 10 bases separating them. DNA for the CDR3: TGTGCCAGCAGCCTATACAGGGACCAAGAGACCCAGTACTTC. This gives the protein CASSLYRDQETQYF.

V usage is TRBV4-1 and J usage is TRBJ1-3; 10 bases fit TRBD1. Germline V CDR1 and CDR2: MGHRA, YSYEKL. J was trimmed by 1 base and V by 4 bases; bases with no gene match: 16. The CDR3 contains 20 residues. CDR3 sequence reads: CASSRPPGTGDLLSGNTIYF. The CDR3 DNA sequence: TGCGCCAGCAGCCGCCCACCCGGGACAGGGGATCTTTTATCTGGAAACACCATATATTTT.

This CDR3 reads CASSYPRLSSYEQYF. The CDR3 DNA reads as TGTGCCAGCAGTTACCCCCGGCTGAGCTCCTACGAGCAGTACTTC. This chain joins TRBV6-2 or TRBV6-3 and TRBJ2-7; D remains ambiguous. This CDR3 region has 15 residues. The germline gives CDR1 MNHEY, CDR2 SVGEGT. Trimming left V 2 bases short and J 0 bases short, with 11 bases between.

This clonotype was counted many times. V gene TRBV7-9 combines with J gene TRBJ1-6; D is possibly TRBD1 (5 bases). The CDR3 covers 15 residues. CDR1 and CDR2 (germline): SEHNR, FQNEAQ (reference sequence). V was trimmed by 3 bases and J by 7 bases, leaving 13 bases between them. In DNA form, the CDR3 reads TGTGCCAGCAGCTTGGGCCAGGGATTGAATTCACCCCTCCACTTT. It translates to CASSLGQGLNSPLHF. Full variable domain (missing parts from reference TRBV7-9 and TRBJ1-6): DTGVSQNPRHKITKRGQNVTFRCDPISEHNRLYWYRQTLGQGPEFLTYFQNEAQLEKSRLLSDRFSAERPKGSFSTLEIQRTEQGDSAMYLCASSLGQGLNSPLHFGNGTRLTVT.

This clonotype was counted ten times or more. The genes are TRBV7-2 and TRBJ1-3; no firm D call. The CDR3 contains 12 residues. Between the trimmed V and J ends, which lost 5 bases and 4 bases, there was a span of 6 bases. In germline, CDR1 is SGHTA, CDR2 FQGNSA. CDR3 in amino acids: CASSEQGNTIYF. DNA for the CDR3: TGTGCCAGCAGCGAACAGGGAAACACCATATATTTT.

The gene calls are TRBV29-1 and TRBJ2-7; D ambiguous. Trimming took 6 bases from V and 1 from J, leaving 7 bases between them. Looked up from germline, CDR1 is SQVTM and CDR2 is ANQGSEA. CDR3 length equals 11 residues. CDR3 bases: TGCAGCGTCTTGGGATCCTACGAGCAGTACTTC. It specifies CSVLGSYEQYF.

The chain is built from TRBV25-1 and TRBJ2-7; D is tentatively TRBD1 or TRBD2 (5 bases each). The V end lost 6 bases, the J end lost 3 bases, and 21 bases lay between the germline ends. The germline V gene encodes CDR1 MGHDK and CDR2 SYGVNS. The CDR3 has 16 amino acids. This chain's CDR3 is CASRAVSSGTRYEQYF. CDR3 nucleotides: TGTGCCAGCAGAGCAGTCAGTTCCGGGACGCGCTACGAGCAGTACTTC.